The 26 T cell receptor beta chains below all came from one sample that was sequenced in a study of CD4 T cells in relation to SARS-CoV-2 and coronaviruses. Unexposed donor CD4+ T cells date from about 2011-2018, before the COVID-19 pandemic. TCRdb's table, derived via immunoSEQ multiplex PCR, lists solely in-frame clones and lacks some. The sample shows 65,000 or so clones, over 80% of them seen only once. What was sequenced was memory CD4+ T cells from PBMCs. Receptor source: a human donor in good health.

The V gene is TRBV5-1, the J gene TRBJ1-2; D is unresolved. CDR1 and CDR2 (germline): SGHRS, YFSETQ. The CDR3 has 13 amino acids. Trimming removed 5 bases at V and 8 bases at J, with 16 bases between. The CDR3 sequence: CASSLGEREGYTF. CDR3 coding DNA: TGCGCCAGCAGTCTTGGGGAGCGCGAAGGCTACACCTTC.

The chain uses TRBV30 and TRBJ2-3, with D possibly being TRBD2 (5 bases). The CDR3 length is 13 residues. The V gene lost 3 bases and the J gene lost 0 bases, with 7 bases spanning the gap. Germline V gene lookup returns CDR1 GTSNPN and CDR2 SVGIG (reference sequence). The CDR3 DNA reads TGTGCCTGGAGGACTATAAGCACAGATACGCAGTATTTT. Its protein is CAWRTISTDTQYF. The variable domain in full, with the rest retrieved from reference TRBV30 and TRBJ2-3, is SQTIHQWPATLVQPVGSPLSLECTVEGTSNPNLYWYRQAAGRGLQLLFYSVGIGQISSEVPQNLSASRPQDRQFILSSKKLLLSDSGFYLCAWRTISTDTQYFGPGTRLTVL.

This chain's CDR3 is CASSVEGAQNEQFF. The CDR3 nucleotides are TGTGCCAGCAGCGTAGAAGGGGCGCAGAATGAGCAGTTCTTC. The J gene is TRBJ2-1, the V gene TRBV9, with a possible D match to TRBD1 (5 bases). Germline V CDR1 and CDR2: SGDLS, YYNGEE. CDR3 length: 14 residues. The V gene lost 0 bases and the J gene lost 7 bases, with 11 bases spanning the gap.

V and J are TRBV27 and TRBJ2-2; D unresolved. This CDR3 has 17 amino acids. The V end was cut by 3 bases, the J end by 7 bases, with 21 bases between. CDR1 is MNHEY and CDR2 is SMNVEV in the germline V gene (reference sequence). CDR3 coding DNA: TGTGCCAGCAGTTTTTCAGCATTCGGTTTCGGCATCGGGGAGCTGTTTTTT. This sequence encodes CASSFSAFGFGIGELFF.

The V gene is TRBV7-2, the J gene TRBJ1-5, with D uncertain. The germline CDR1 and CDR2 sequences are SGHTA and FQGNSA. Trimming shortened V by 1 base and J by 7 bases, and 14 bases separated the two germline ends. The CDR3 spans 15 residues. This chain's CDR3 is CASSLGSQIDQPQHF. CDR3 bases: TGTGCCAGCAGCTTAGGGTCACAAATAGACCAGCCCCAGCATTTT.

This sequence joins TRBV9 and TRBJ1-2; tentatively, D is TRBD1 (6 bases). CDR3 length: 14 residues. V was pared by 3 bases and J by 0 bases, with 9 bases between. Germline V gene sequence: CDR1 SGDLS, CDR2 YYNGEE. The chain's CDR3 is CASSAQGANYGYTF. The CDR3 nucleotides read TGTGCCAGCAGCGCACAGGGAGCTAACTATGGCTACACCTTC.

This rearrangement joins TRBV5-1 to TRBJ2-3; D not certain. The CDR3 has 14 residues. Germline-derived CDR1 and CDR2 are SGHRS and YFSETQ. The germline V and J ends were trimmed by 0 bases and 6 bases, with 11 bases remaining between them. This CDR3 reads CASSLGLRGDTQYF. CDR3 coding DNA: TGCGCCAGCAGCTTGGGACTGCGCGGTGATACGCAGTATTTT.

The chain uses TRBV5-8 and TRBJ2-1; 7 nucleotides line up with TRBD2. The CDR3 spans 17 residues. The germline gives CDR1 SGHTS, CDR2 YDEGEE. J lost 0 bases, V lost 0 bases, and 6 bases had no gene match. The CDR3 reads CASSLVWRGSSYNEQFF. In DNA form, the CDR3 reads TGTGCCAGCAGCTTGGTCTGGCGGGGGAGCTCCTACAATGAGCAGTTCTTC.

The chain links TRBV5-4 to TRBJ2-7; TRBD2 matches 9 bases. CDR1 and CDR2 from the germline V gene are SGHNT and YYREEE (reference sequence). The junction had 4 bases not matched to a gene; V was cut back by 0 bases and J by 3 bases. CDR3 length: 15 residues. The CDR3 DNA sequence: TGTGCCAGCAGCTTGGCCGCTAGCGGGGACTACGAGCAGTACTTC. This translates into CASSLAASGDYEQYF.

This clone was counted once. This chain joins TRBV7-9 and TRBJ1-4; 9 bases are shared with TRBD1. The CDR3 runs to 15 residues. Losses at the gene ends were 1 base for V and 7 bases for J; bases not matched to a gene: 4. Germline loops: CDR1 SEHNR, CDR2 FQNEAQ (reference sequence). The CDR3 DNA sequence: TGTGCCAGCAGCTTAGGGGACAGGGATGGTGAAAAACTGTTTTTT. Translating gives CASSLGDRDGEKLFF. Together with reference TRBV7-9 and TRBJ1-4, the CDR3 gives the full variable domain: DTGVSQNPRHKITKRGQNVTFRCDPISEHNRLYWYRQTLGQGPEFLTYFQNEAQLEKSRLLSDRFSAERPKGSFSTLEIQRTEQGDSAMYLCASSLGDRDGEKLFFGSGTQLSVL.

V and J are TRBV7-3 and TRBJ1-2; 9 bases match TRBD1. Germline loops: CDR1 SGHTA, CDR2 FQGTGA. Germline trimming cut 4 bases from V and 8 bases from J; bases unmatched to any gene: 11. The CDR3 is 15 residues long. CDR3 residues: CASSSGDRGVGGYTF. The CDR3 region has the DNA TGTGCCAGCAGCTCCGGAGACAGGGGGGTAGGAGGCTACACCTTC.

This chain connects TRBV6-4 to TRBJ1-4, with a tentative D call TRBD1 (5 bases). V was clipped by 2 bases and J by 10 bases, with 14 bases between them. Germline V gene lookup returns CDR1 MRHNA and CDR2 SNTAGT. The length of the CDR3 is 14 residues. The CDR3: CASSDNRDAGKLFF. CDR3 coding DNA: TGTGCCAGCAGTGACAATCGGGACGCGGGAAAACTGTTTTTT.

The J gene is TRBJ1-3, the V gene TRBV5-6; no reliable D call. Germline CDR1 reads SGHDT; CDR2 reads YYEEEE. This CDR3 is 16 amino acids long. Trimming stripped 2 bases from V and 0 bases from J, with 12 bases between. CDR3 sequence: CASSLRPPNSGNTIYF. The DNA for the CDR3 is TGTGCCAGCAGCTTAAGGCCTCCGAACTCTGGAAACACCATATATTTT.

The chain carries TRBV12-3 or TRBV12-4 and TRBJ1-5, with unresolved D. The CDR3 contains 11 residues. V lost 5 bases and J lost 11, with 10 bases in between. The CDR3, as DNA: TGTGCCAGCAGTCTGTTTGGGGCCCAGCATTTT. It encodes CASSLFGAQHF.

V usage is TRBV7-3 and J usage is TRBJ2-3; D unresolved. Germline V CDR1 and CDR2: SGHTA, FQGTGA. The length of the CDR3 is 14 residues. V was cut by 5 bases and J by 2 bases, with 11 bases left in between. The CDR3 bases are TGTGCCAGCAGCCTGGAGTGGACCACAGATACGCAGTATTTT. Residues: CASSLEWTTDTQYF.

About this clone: One junction end disagrees with the germline gene, perhaps due to a read error. The rearrangement uses TRBV5-3 and TRBJ1-3; no reliable D call. TRBV5-3 carries the ORF label, with uncertain function. The CDR3 extends over 14 amino acids. The CDR3 nucleotides read TGTGCCAGAAGCTCCCGGCAGCCCGGAAATACCATATATTTT. Translation gives CARSSRQPGNTIYF.

The CDR3 DNA reads TGTGCCAGCAGCAAAACCGCCGCAGGGGGCGCCTACAATGAGCAGTTCTTC. Its protein is CASSKTAAGGAYNEQFF. V gene TRBV7-2 combines with J gene TRBJ2-1; 8 bases match TRBD1. CDR3 length: 17 amino acids. After removal of 5 bases from V and 2 bases from J, the junction contained 11 bases not matched to a gene. Looked up from germline, CDR1 is SGHTA and CDR2 is FQGNSA.

The chain joins TRBV2 to TRBJ1-5; 10 nucleotides align to TRBD1. The CDR3 is 13 amino acids. Unmatched junction bases numbered 3, after V lost 6 bases and J lost 7 bases. Germline V gives CDR1 SNHLY, CDR2 FYNNEI. Written as DNA, the CDR3 is TGTGCCAGCAGGGGGACAGGGGCCCAGCCCCAGCATTTT. It codes for CASRGTGAQPQHF.

The rearrangement joins TRBV28 to TRBJ1-5; D is unclear. Per germline, CDR1 MDHEN and CDR2 SYDVKM. This CDR3 comprises 13 residues. Deletions cut 3 bases from V and 7 bases from J, with 10 bases between. CDR3 DNA: TGTGCCAGCAGTTTCCCGGATGAACAGCCCCAGCATTTT. Amino acid sequence: CASSFPDEQPQHF.

The chain is built from TRBV18 and TRBJ2-3, with D possibly called TRBD1 or TRBD2 (6 bases each). The V end was cut by 2 bases, the J end by 0 bases, with 9 bases between. The germline V gene has CDR1 KGHSH and CDR2 LQKENI. There are 15 residues in the CDR3. Here the CDR3 reads CASSPTGASTDTQYF. As DNA, the CDR3 is TGTGCCAGCTCACCAACGGGGGCCAGCACAGATACGCAGTATTTT.

V is TRBV5-1 and J is TRBJ1-1, with TRBD1 as a possible D gene (5 bases). Trimming cost V 1 base and J 6 bases, with 16 bases left between them. The V gene's germline CDR1 is SGHRS and CDR2 YFSETQ. CDR3 length equals 15 residues. This CDR3 reads CASSLIPQGYAEAFF. The CDR3 DNA reads as TGCGCCAGCAGCTTGATCCCCCAGGGCTACGCTGAAGCTTTCTTT.

The CDR3 DNA reads TGTGCCAGCAGCAACCGGGAACACAATGAGCAGTTCTTC. The encoded protein is CASSNREHNEQFF. The chain carries TRBV21-1 and TRBJ2-1; the table assigns TRBD2, which was not confirmed against the DNA. TRBV21-1 corresponds to a pseudogene. The CDR3 extends over 13 amino acids.

The rearrangement links TRBV5-6 to TRBJ2-3; D unclear. CDR3 length equals 15 residues. The germline gives CDR1 SGHDT, CDR2 YYEEEE. Trimming removed 0 bases at V and 0 bases at J, with 8 bases between. The CDR3 spells CASSLDVFSTDTQYF. In DNA, the CDR3 is TGTGCCAGCAGCTTGGACGTGTTTAGCACAGATACGCAGTATTTT.

V gene TRBV11-1 combines with J gene TRBJ1-2; D might be TRBD1 (6 bases). The length of the CDR3 is 13 residues. Trimming left V 3 bases short and J 8 bases short, with 13 bases between. Germline V gene data show CDR1 as SGHAT and CDR2 as FQDESV (reference sequence). The CDR3 sequence is CASSLNRRGGYTF. CDR3 in DNA: TGTGCCAGCAGCTTGAACCGCAGGGGAGGCTACACCTTC.

J is TRBJ1-2 and V is TRBV5-1; D perhaps matches TRBD1 (6 bases). The germline gives CDR1 SGHRS, CDR2 YFSETQ. The CDR3 is 15 amino acids. Trimming left V 0 bases short and J 4 bases short, with 13 bases between. The CDR3 here is CASSLVSGALYGYTF. CDR3 DNA sequence: TGCGCCAGCAGCTTGGTTTCAGGGGCCCTCTATGGCTACACCTTC. Using reference TRBV5-1 and TRBJ1-2 for the parts outside the CDR3, the full variable domain is KAGVTQTPRYLIKTRGQQVTLSCSPISGHRSVSWYQQTPGQGLQFLFEYFSETQRNKGNFPGRFSGRQFSNSRSEMNVSTLELGDSALYLCASSLVSGALYGYTFGSGTRLTVV.

The chain joins TRBV6-5 to TRBJ1-6; TRBD1 might be the D (5 bases). Trimming took 2 bases from V and 7 from J, leaving 15 bases between them. Looked up from germline, CDR1 is MNHEY and CDR2 is SVGAGI. The CDR3 consists of 16 residues. Here the CDR3 reads CASSYLVGGGNSPLHF. CDR3 sequence (DNA): TGTGCCAGCAGTTACCTGGTGGGGGGTGGAAATTCACCCCTCCACTTT.